This T cell receptor beta chain was identified in a study of blood T cells in healthy people across ages (dated by TCRdb to the mid-2010s). Background for the entire study: In model experiments, template switching captured roughly one uniquely barcoded TCR beta cDNA molecule for every two T cells. Using deep sequencing normalized with unique cDNA molecular identifiers, the study measured how TCR beta repertoire diversity changes with age. The donors were divided into four age groups: young (average around 15 years), middle-aged (approximately 39), aged (about 62) and long-lived (82). To avoid experimental bias, donors of different ages were randomly spread across the sequencing lanes. Using the same blood draw, the study looked at two additional independent replicas of 1 million unique cDNA reads for two donors, one aged 18 to 30 and the other aged 80 or older.

Systemically healthy Caucasian individuals from Russia, around 39 in total and aged roughly 6 to 95 years, were included as donors. About 9.6 milliliters of peripheral blood were collected from each donor into EDTA-treated Vacutainer tubes. Ficoll-Paque density-gradient centrifugation was used to isolate PBMCs, with at least 6 million per sample. Total RNA, at least 5 micrograms per sample, was extracted from PBMCs with Trizol reagent. For every donor, flow cytometry on a PBMC aliquot measured the percentage of naive CD45RAhigh/CD27high T cells. Points the paper makes about the study in general: Because profiling used bulk unsorted PBMCs, naive and antigen-experienced compartments could not be compared conclusively. Donor CMV infection status was unknown, potentially confounding age-related changes in expanded clonotypes. As age increased, observed TCR beta diversity per million T cells dropped in a roughly linear way, and a significant reduction was already evident by age around 41. Observed TCR beta diversity correlated strongly with the percentage of naive T cells measured by flow cytometry. Compared with the aged group, more naive CD4+ T cells, fewer expanded clones and increased TCR diversity were shown by the long-lived group, suggesting age selection. Estimates of total diversity from one million sequenced T cells were regarded as lower bounds and underestimates.

Libraries came from 5' RACE. A second PCR of roughly 6 to 11 cycles was run with a J-beta primer mix and a sample-barcoded 5' primer. Each TCR beta cDNA molecule received a unique molecular identifier from a template-switch 5' adaptor carrying 12 random nucleotides. At least 2.5 million CDR3-containing paired-end reads were obtained from each sample. First-strand cDNA synthesis was performed from all RNA using the Mint cDNA synthesis kit, with priming by a TRBC-specific oligonucleotide. All cDNA was treated with uracil-DNA glycosylase and then went through a first 18-cycle PCR with the universal primers M1SS and BC2_uni_R. Under the source paper's analysis protocol: For normalization, 1 million high-quality reads, each with a distinct molecular identifier, were randomly selected from each sample. Instead of being binned into consensus sequences, reads with shared molecular identifiers were discarded. CDR3 identification, clonotype clustering and error correction used MiTCR with a Q25 quality threshold and the strictest error-elimination algorithm. Lower-bound total TCR beta diversity was estimated with a nonparametric unseen species model using Euler transformation. TCRdb itself trimmed the public reads at Q25 with fastp, ran MiXCR and retained productive beta chains. Each entry is one CDR3 protein sequence, shown with its most common DNA and genes. The V and J calls and clone size are TCRdb's, not the authors'. The sample has approximately 2,000,000 distinct CDR3 sequences on record, 30% to 40% of them singletons. The ten largest clones capture 20% to 25% of the sample.

A note on this clonotype: The clone's antigen remains unknown. The input lacks base qualities; no much larger clone sits a single base away.

The germline V gene supplies CDR1 LGHNA and CDR2 YNFKEQ. The CDR3 holds 13 amino acids from the cysteine to the phenylalanine. The DNA shown is the 39-base CDR3, in frame from base 1. V loses 2 bases of germline sequence and J loses 5 bases, and the interval between the two ends is 8 bases. The TCR sequence derives from a human donor in good health. The material sequenced was blood. Recombination connected TRBV4-2 to TRBJ2-3, with the D gene call left open. The sequence in DNA is TGTGCCAGCAGCCAACAAGTTGTAGATACGCAGTATTTT. Its translation reads: CASSQQVVDTQYF.